The 21 T cell receptor beta chains below all came from one sample that was sequenced in a study of T-cell memory formation after mild COVID-19. TCRdb reanalysed the 5' RACE reads using MiXCR and keeps one entry per CDR3 protein. The sample lists 300,000 to 350,000 distinct CDR3 sequences, over 11% occurring once. Source material: PBMCs or a T cell subset sorted from them (not recorded which). These receptor sequences come from a man younger than 35 who had mild COVID-19 (a few samples of this study predate the infection). Cell type and time point are not known.

This clonotype came up once. The V and J genes are TRBV11-2 and TRBJ2-3; 8 bases line up with TRBD2. V trimming: 5 bases; J trimming: 6 bases; junction bases outside the gene matches: 16. There are 17 residues in the CDR3. Per germline, CDR1 SGHAT and CDR2 FQNNGV. The CDR3, as DNA: TGTGCCAGCAGCCCAGCCGGATTGAGCGGGGGAAGGGATACGCAGTATTTT. Its protein product is CASSPAGLSGGRDTQYF.

The chain combines TRBV5-1 with TRBJ2-2, with TRBD1 as a possible D gene (6 bases). This CDR3 spans 15 amino acids. V lost 0 bases to trimming and J lost 4 bases, with 10 bases between them. The germline CDR1 and CDR2 sequences are SGHRS and YFSETQ. The CDR3 protein is CASSLGTEFTGELFF. CDR3 nucleotides: TGCGCCAGCAGCTTGGGGACAGAATTCACCGGGGAGCTGTTTTTT.

This chain connects TRBV29-1 to TRBJ1-6; no firm D call. This CDR3 is built from 13 residues. V gave up 0 bases and J gave up 14 bases, with 14 bases separating them. The germline V gene has CDR1 SQVTM and CDR2 ANQGSEA. For the CDR3, the DNA is TGCAGCGTTGAAGATCGGCCGACCGGGGCCCTCCACTTT. Translation gives CSVEDRPTGALHF.

This clonotype has a handful of counts. In DNA form, the CDR3 reads TGTGCCATCAGTGCCAAGATTGGACAGGGGACGGAGACCCAGTACTTC. This encodes CAISAKIGQGTETQYF. The chain links TRBV10-3 to TRBJ2-5, with 9 bases identical to TRBD1. The CDR3 is made up of 16 amino acids. The V gene end was trimmed by 4 bases and the J gene end by 5 bases; junction bases not matched to a gene: 11. CDR1 is ENHRY and CDR2 is SYGVKD in the germline V gene.

This clonotype was recorded a few times. The chain joins TRBV7-9 to TRBJ1-1, with TRBD1 as a possible D gene (6 bases). Trimming removed 0 bases at V and 5 bases at J, with 13 bases between. Per germline, CDR1 SEHNR and CDR2 FQNEAQ (reference sequence). The CDR3 covers 15 residues. Written as DNA, the CDR3 is TGTGCCAGCAGCTTAGCACAGGGCCGCGGGACTGAAGCTTTCTTT. Translation gives CASSLAQGRGTEAFF.

The table lists this clonotype with a few counts. This rearrangement joins TRBV24-1 to TRBJ1-2; D is ambiguous. This CDR3 has 9 residues. Germline V gives CDR1 KGHDR, CDR2 SFDVKD. V lost 9 bases to trimming and J lost 3 bases, with 1 base between them. CDR3 residues: CATHYGYTF. The CDR3 DNA sequence: TGTGCCACCCACTATGGCTACACCTTC.

The chain employs TRBV28 and TRBJ1-5; D gene unclear. Trimming took 4 bases from V and 7 from J, leaving 11 bases between them. CDR1 and CDR2 (germline): MDHEN, SYDVKM. This CDR3 region has 13 residues. CDR3 loop: CASSSLSEQPQHF. The CDR3 DNA is TGTGCCAGCAGTTCCCTCTCGGAACAGCCCCAGCATTTT. Supplemented by reference TRBV28 and TRBJ1-5, the full variable domain reads DVKVTQSSRYLVKRTGEKVFLECVQDMDHENMFWYRQDPGLGLRLIYFSYDVKMKEKGDIPEGYSVSREKKERFSLILESASTNQTSMYLCASSSLSEQPQHFGDGTRLSIL.

V gene TRBV9 combines with J gene TRBJ1-1; D is uncertain. The CDR3 runs to 14 residues. Trimming removed 0 bases at V and 1 base at J, with 7 bases between. Per the germline V gene, CDR1 is SGDLS and CDR2 is YYNGEE. In nucleotides, the CDR3 is TGTGCCAGCAGCGTAGTAGGGCAGAACACTGAAGCTTTCTTT. It is translated as CASSVVGQNTEAFF.

This clonotype was counted between two and nine times. The chain has TRBV12-5 and TRBJ2-7, with D uncertain. Germline CDR1 reads LGHNT; CDR2 reads FRNRAP. This CDR3 has 12 residues. V shed 1 base and J shed 7 bases, with 8 bases lying between them. The CDR3 loop reads CASGLDIREQYF. The DNA for the CDR3 is TGTGCTAGTGGTTTGGATATTCGAGAGCAGTACTTC.

The rearrangement uses TRBV19 and TRBJ2-3; TRBD2 matches at 11 bases. CDR3 size: 17 residues. The V and J ends lost 7 bases and 2 bases, in that order; junction bases with no gene match: 11. Per germline, CDR1 LNHDA and CDR2 SQIVND (reference sequence). This CDR3 is CASTASPSGGSTDTQYF. The CDR3 bases are TGTGCCAGTACCGCCTCGCCTAGCGGGGGGTCCACAGATACGCAGTATTTT. Variable domain in full (rest from reference TRBV19 and TRBJ2-3): DGGITQSPKYLFRKEGQNVTLSCEQNLNHDAMYWYRQDPGQGLRLIYYSQIVNDFQKGDIAEGYSVSREKKESFPLTVTSAQKNPTAFYLCASTASPSGGSTDTQYFGPGTRLTVL.

This clonotype has a handful of counts. The rearrangement links TRBV20-1 to TRBJ2-1, with 8 bases aligning to TRBD2. The length of the CDR3 is 14 residues. Germline loops: CDR1 DFQATT, CDR2 SNEGSKA (reference sequence). CDR3 protein: CSSPLGLAYNEQFF. The CDR3 coding sequence is TGCAGCTCACCCCTGGGACTAGCCTACAATGAGCAGTTCTTC.

This clonotype has only a few counts. V usage is TRBV7-9 and J usage is TRBJ1-5; D call uncertain. In germline, CDR1 is SEHNR, CDR2 FQNEAQ (reference sequence). The CDR3 runs to 12 residues. V shed 5 bases and J shed 8 bases, with 10 bases lying between them. This CDR3 reads CASSHPGEPQHF. The DNA of the CDR3 is TGTGCCAGCAGCCACCCTGGGGAGCCCCAGCATTTT.

The chain joins TRBV5-1 to TRBJ2-7; D is uncertain. The V gene lost 6 bases and the J gene lost 2 bases, with 18 bases spanning the gap. Germline assignment: CDR1 SGHRS and CDR2 YFSETQ. The CDR3 has 15 residues. CDR3 nucleotides: TGCGCCAGCACCCGGCTCCCGACGGGTACCTACGAGCAGTACGTC. Its translation: CASTRLPTGTYEQYV.

This clonotype was seen a few times. The genes are TRBV7-9 and TRBJ1-3; TRBD1 might be the D (5 bases). From germline, CDR1 is SEHNR and CDR2 FQNEAQ (reference sequence). The CDR3 loop spans 16 amino acids. V lost 5 bases and J lost 0, with 14 bases in between. CDR3 nucleotides: TGTGCCAGCAGCCTACCACAGGTTAGCTCTGGAAACACCATATATTTT. Amino acids: CASSLPQVSSGNTIYF.

This rearrangement joins TRBV29-1 to TRBJ1-2; 8 bases match TRBD1. Germline CDR1 SQVTM, CDR2 ANQGSEA. V trimming: 6 bases; J trimming: 4 bases; junction bases outside the gene matches: 13. This CDR3 comprises 15 residues. The CDR3 sequence is CSVAGQAPALYGYTF. CDR3 coding DNA: TGCAGCGTCGCGGGACAGGCACCAGCACTCTATGGCTACACCTTC.

This clonotype was found a few times. The chain combines TRBV5-1 with TRBJ1-1; 7 nucleotides agree with TRBD1. Per germline, CDR1 SGHRS and CDR2 YFSETQ. V lost 4 bases to trimming and J lost 6 bases; unmatched junction nucleotides: 9. The CDR3 consists of 14 residues. Here the CDR3 DNA reads TGCGCCAGCAGCCTCCAGACAGGGACATCTGAAGCTTTCTTT. It yields the protein CASSLQTGTSEAFF.

This clonotype was recorded a few times. The chain employs TRBV10-3 and TRBJ2-3; D is unresolved. The CDR3 is 14 residues long. V was shortened by 3 bases and J by 4 bases, with 11 bases between the two germline ends. The germline gives CDR1 ENHRY, CDR2 SYGVKD. The CDR3 sequence: CAISENRNADTQYF. As DNA, the CDR3 is TGTGCCATCAGTGAAAACCGGAACGCAGATACGCAGTATTTT.

This clonotype has more than one count but fewer than ten. V usage is TRBV12-3 or TRBV12-4 and J usage is TRBJ2-2, with 8 bases fitting TRBD2. This CDR3 has 16 amino acids. Trimming removed 3 bases from V and 5 bases from J; junction bases left unmatched: 8. The CDR3 loop is CASSFLTAGGTGELFF. In DNA, the CDR3 is TGTGCCAGCAGTTTTCTCACGGCGGGGGGAACCGGGGAGCTGTTTTTT.

This clonotype was found a few times. The chain recombines TRBV7-6 with TRBJ2-7; 7 bases agree with TRBD1. CDR3 length equals 15 residues. V lost 1 base, J lost 1 base, and 4 bases stayed unmatched. Germline CDR1 reads SGHVS; CDR2 reads FNYEAQ. CDR3 region: CASSLEGRGSYEQYF. In nucleotides, the CDR3 is TGTGCCAGCAGCTTAGAGGGCAGGGGGTCCTACGAGCAGTACTTC.

The chain employs TRBV6-5 and TRBJ1-2; D is unclear. Deletions cut 7 bases from V and 8 bases from J, with 20 bases between. This CDR3 spans 14 amino acids. CDR1 and CDR2 (germline): MNHEY, SVGAGI. The CDR3: CASTSREDAGGYTF. The CDR3 DNA is TGTGCCAGCACTTCACGGGAGGACGCCGGCGGCTACACCTTC.

The chain has TRBV10-2 and TRBJ1-5; possibly TRBD1 for D (5 bases). CDR1 is WSHSY, CDR2 SAAADI, per germline. The CDR3 is made up of 14 amino acids. V lost 7 bases and J lost 1, with 11 bases in between. The CDR3 region has the DNA TGCGCCAGCACCTTGACAGCGAGCAATCAGCCCCAGCATTTT. Amino acids: CASTLTASNQPQHF.